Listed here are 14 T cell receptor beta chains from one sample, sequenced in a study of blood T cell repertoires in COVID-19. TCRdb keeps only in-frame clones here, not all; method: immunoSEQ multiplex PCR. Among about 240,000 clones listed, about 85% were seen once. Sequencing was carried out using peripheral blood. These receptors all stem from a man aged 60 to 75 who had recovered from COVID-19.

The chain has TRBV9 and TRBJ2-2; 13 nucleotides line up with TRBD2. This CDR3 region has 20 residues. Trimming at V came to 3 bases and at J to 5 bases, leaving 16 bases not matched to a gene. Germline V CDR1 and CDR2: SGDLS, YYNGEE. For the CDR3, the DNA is TGTGCCAGCAGCGCACCATACTCCGGGACTAGCGGGGAAATAACCGGGGAGCTGTTTTTT. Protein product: CASSAPYSGTSGEITGELFF.

As DNA, the CDR3 is TGTGCCAGCAGCTCTGGGCAGGTGGGCAATCAGCCCCAGCATTTT. Encoded protein: CASSSGQVGNQPQHF. This chain links TRBV7-9 with TRBJ1-5; D is ambiguous. Germline assignment: CDR1 SEHNR and CDR2 FQNEAQ (reference sequence). The CDR3 is made up of 15 amino acids. The V and J ends lost 4 bases and 2 bases respectively, with 12 bases between them.

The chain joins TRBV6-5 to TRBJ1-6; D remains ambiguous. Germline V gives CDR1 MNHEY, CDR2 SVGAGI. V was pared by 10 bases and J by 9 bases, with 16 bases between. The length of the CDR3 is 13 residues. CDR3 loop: CATSASGGSPLHF. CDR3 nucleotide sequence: TGTGCCACCTCGGCGAGCGGCGGTTCACCCCTCCACTTT.

The CDR3 DNA sequence: TGTGCCAGCAGCTTAGGGCAGGCGAATTCACCCCTCCACTTT. This translates into CASSLGQANSPLHF. This chain uses TRBV13 with TRBJ1-6; D call uncertain. CDR1 and CDR2 (germline): PRHDT, FYEKMQ (reference sequence). The CDR3 length is 14 residues. The germline V and J ends were trimmed by 0 bases and 7 bases, with 7 bases remaining between them. The entire variable domain, with the rest obtained from reference TRBV13 and TRBJ1-6, is as follows: AAGVIQSPRHLIKEKRETATLKCYPIPRHDTVYWYQQGPGQDPQFLISFYEKMQSDKGSIPDRFSAQQFSDYHSELNMSSLELGDSALYFCASSLGQANSPLHFGNGTRLTVT.

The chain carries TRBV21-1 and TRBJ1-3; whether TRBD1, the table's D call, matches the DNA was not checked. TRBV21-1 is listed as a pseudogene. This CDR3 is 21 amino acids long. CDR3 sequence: CASSKSYRQTEKGQSGNTIYF. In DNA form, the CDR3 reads TGTGCCAGCAGCAAAAGTTACCGACAGACGGAAAAAGGGCAATCTGGAAACACCATATATTTT.

This chain's CDR3 is CASSLRTEQETQYF. In DNA form, the CDR3 reads TGTGCCAGCAGCCTCCGGACAGAACAAGAGACCCAGTACTTC. The chain is built from TRBV7-8 and TRBJ2-5; possibly TRBD1 for D (6 bases). V was pared by 5 bases and J by 2 bases, with 12 bases between. CDR1 and CDR2 from the germline V gene are SGHVS and FQNEAQ. This CDR3 region has 14 residues.

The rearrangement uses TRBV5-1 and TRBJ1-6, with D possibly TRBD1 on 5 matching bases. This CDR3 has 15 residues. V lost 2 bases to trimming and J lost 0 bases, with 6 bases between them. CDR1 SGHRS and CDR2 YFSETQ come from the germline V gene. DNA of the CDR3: TGCGCCAGCAGCTTTGACAGCTCCTATAATTCACCCCTCCACTTT. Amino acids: CASSFDSSYNSPLHF.

The CDR3 spells CASSTGTGGNEQFF. CDR3 nucleotide sequence: TGCGCCAGCAGCACCGGGACAGGGGGAAATGAGCAGTTCTTC. The gene calls are TRBV5-1 and TRBJ2-1; 11 bases line up with TRBD1. Trimming cost V 4 bases and J 7 bases; bases outside gene matches: 4. Germline CDR1 and CDR2: SGHRS and YFSETQ. CDR3 size: 14 residues.

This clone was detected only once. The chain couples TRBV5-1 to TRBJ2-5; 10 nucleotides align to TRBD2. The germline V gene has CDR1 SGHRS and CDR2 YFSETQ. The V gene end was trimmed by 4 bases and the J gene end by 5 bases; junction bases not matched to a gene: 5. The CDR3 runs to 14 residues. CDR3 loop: CASSPLAGAETQYF. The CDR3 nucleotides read TGCGCCAGCAGCCCTCTAGCGGGGGCTGAGACCCAGTACTTC.

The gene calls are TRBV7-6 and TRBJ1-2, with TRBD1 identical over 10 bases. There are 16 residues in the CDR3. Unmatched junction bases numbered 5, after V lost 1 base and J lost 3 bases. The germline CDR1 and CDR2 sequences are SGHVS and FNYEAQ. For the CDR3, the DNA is TGTGCCAGCAGCTTAGGAGGGACAGGGGCGTACTATGGCTACACCTTC. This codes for CASSLGGTGAYYGYTF.

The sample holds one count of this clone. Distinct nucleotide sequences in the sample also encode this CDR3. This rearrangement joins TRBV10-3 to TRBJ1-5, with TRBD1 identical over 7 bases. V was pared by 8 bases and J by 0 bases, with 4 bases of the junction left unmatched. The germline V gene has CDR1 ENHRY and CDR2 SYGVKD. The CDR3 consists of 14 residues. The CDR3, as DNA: TGTGCCATCGGTACAGGGGATAGCAATCAGCCCCAGCATTTT. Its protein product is CAIGTGDSNQPQHF.

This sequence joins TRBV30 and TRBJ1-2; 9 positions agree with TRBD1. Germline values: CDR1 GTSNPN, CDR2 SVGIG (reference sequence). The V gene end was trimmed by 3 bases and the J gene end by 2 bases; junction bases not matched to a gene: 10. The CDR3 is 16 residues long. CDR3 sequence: CAWRGTGYVENYGYTF. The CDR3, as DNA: TGTGCCTGGAGGGGGACAGGGTATGTGGAGAACTATGGCTACACCTTC.

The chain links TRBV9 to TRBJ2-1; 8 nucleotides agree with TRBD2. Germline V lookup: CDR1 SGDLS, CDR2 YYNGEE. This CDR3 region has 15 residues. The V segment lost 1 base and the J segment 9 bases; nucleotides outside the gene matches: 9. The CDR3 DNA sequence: TGTGCCAGCAGCGTATTGAGCGGGGGTGGCAGTGAGCAGTTCTTC. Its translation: CASSVLSGGGSEQFF.

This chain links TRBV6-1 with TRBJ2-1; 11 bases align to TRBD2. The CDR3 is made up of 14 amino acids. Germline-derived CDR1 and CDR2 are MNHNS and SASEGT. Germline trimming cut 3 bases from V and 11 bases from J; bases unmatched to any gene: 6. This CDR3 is CASSERGLAAKQFF. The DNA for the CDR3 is TGTGCCAGCAGTGAGAGGGGACTAGCGGCGAAGCAGTTCTTC.